This T cell receptor beta chain came from a study of blood T cells in healthy people across ages. Germline V CDR1 and CDR2: SGDLS, YYNGEE. This CDR3 spans 17 amino acids. With 0 bases removed from V and 5 bases from J, the gap between germline ends came to 17 bases. Through a sample-barcoded 5' primer and a J-beta primer mix, a second PCR was run for roughly 7 to 12 cycles. MiXCR was run by TCRdb on the 5' RACE reads, yielding one entry per CDR3 protein. The sample contains roughly 1.9 million distinct CDR3 sequences, about two fifths of which appear only once. This sequence originates from a human donor in good health. Input material: blood. The V call is TRBV9, the J call TRBJ2-2; D is perhaps TRBD2 (7 bases). The CDR3 spells CASSVDRWGGRTGELFF. CDR3 nucleotide sequence: TGTGCCAGCAGCGTAGATCGATGGGGGGGGCGGACCGGGGAGCTGTTTTTT. The complete variable domain, with remaining parts taken from reference TRBV9 and TRBJ2-2, reads DSGVTQTPKHLITATGQRVTLRCSPRSGDLSVYWYQQSLDQGLQFLIQYYNGEERAKGNILERFSAQQFPDLHSELNLSSLELGDSALYFCASSVDRWGGRTGELFFGEGSRLTVL.